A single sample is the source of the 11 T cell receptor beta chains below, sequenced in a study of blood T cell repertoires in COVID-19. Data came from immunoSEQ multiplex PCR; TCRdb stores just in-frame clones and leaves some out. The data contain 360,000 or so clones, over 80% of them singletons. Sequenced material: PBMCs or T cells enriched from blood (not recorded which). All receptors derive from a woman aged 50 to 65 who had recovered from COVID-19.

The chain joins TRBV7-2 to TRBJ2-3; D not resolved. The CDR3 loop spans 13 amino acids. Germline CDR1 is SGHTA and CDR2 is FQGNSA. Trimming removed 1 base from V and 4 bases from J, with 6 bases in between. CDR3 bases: TGTGCCAGCAGCTTAGGCGCCGCAGATACGCAGTATTTT. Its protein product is CASSLGAADTQYF.

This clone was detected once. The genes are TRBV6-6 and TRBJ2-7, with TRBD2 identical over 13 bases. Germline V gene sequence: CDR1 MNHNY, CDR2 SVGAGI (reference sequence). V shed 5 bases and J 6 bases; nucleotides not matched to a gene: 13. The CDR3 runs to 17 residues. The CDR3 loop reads CASSQRTGLAGDFEQYF. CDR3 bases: TGTGCCAGCAGTCAACGGACAGGACTAGCGGGAGACTTCGAGCAGTACTTC.

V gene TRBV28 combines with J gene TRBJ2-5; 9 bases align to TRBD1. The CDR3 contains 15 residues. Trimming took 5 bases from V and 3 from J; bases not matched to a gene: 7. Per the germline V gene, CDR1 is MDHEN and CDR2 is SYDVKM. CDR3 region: CASSKPGQGEETQYF. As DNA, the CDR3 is TGTGCCAGCAGTAAACCGGGACAGGGAGAAGAGACCCAGTACTTC. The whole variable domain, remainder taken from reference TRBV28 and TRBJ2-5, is DVKVTQSSRYLVKRTGEKVFLECVQDMDHENMFWYRQDPGLGLRLIYFSYDVKMKEKGDIPEGYSVSREKKERFSLILESASTNQTSMYLCASSKPGQGEETQYFGPGTRLLVL.

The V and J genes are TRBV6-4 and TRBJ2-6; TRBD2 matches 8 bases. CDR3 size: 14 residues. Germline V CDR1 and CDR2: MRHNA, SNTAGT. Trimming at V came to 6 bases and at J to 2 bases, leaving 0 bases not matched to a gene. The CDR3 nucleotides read TGTGCCAGCAGCGGGGGGGCTGGGGCCAACGTCCTGACTTTC. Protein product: CASSGGAGANVLTF.

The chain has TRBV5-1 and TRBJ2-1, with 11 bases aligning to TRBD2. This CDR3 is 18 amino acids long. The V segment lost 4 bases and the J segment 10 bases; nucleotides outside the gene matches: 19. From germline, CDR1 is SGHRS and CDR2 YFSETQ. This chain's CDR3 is CASSPGLLAGGRLKEQFF. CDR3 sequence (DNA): TGCGCCAGCAGCCCCGGACTTCTAGCGGGAGGCCGGCTAAAGGAGCAGTTCTTC.

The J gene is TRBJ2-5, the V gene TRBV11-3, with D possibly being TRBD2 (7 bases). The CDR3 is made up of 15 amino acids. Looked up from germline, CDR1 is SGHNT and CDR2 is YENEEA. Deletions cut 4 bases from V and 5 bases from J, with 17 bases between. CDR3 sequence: CASSWTGGLLETQYF. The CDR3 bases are TGTGCCAGCAGCTGGACGGGGGGCCTACTTGAGACCCAGTACTTC.

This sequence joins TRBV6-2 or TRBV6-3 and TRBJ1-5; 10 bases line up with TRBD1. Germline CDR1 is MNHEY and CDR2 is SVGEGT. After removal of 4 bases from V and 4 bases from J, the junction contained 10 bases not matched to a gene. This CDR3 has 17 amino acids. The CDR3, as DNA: TGTGCCAGCAGTTGGGACAGGGGTCAGATAGGGAATCAGCCCCAGCATTTT. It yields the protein CASSWDRGQIGNQPQHF.

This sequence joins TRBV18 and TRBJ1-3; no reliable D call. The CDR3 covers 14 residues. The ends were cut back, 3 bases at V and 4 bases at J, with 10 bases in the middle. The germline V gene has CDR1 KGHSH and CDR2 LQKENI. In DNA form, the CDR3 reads TGTGCCAGCTCACCTGCGCTTAGCGGAAACACCATATATTTT. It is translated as CASSPALSGNTIYF.

CDR3 sequence reads: CASSLLAGPQETQYF. DNA of the CDR3: TGTGCCAGCAGTTTGCTAGCGGGCCCCCAAGAGACCCAGTACTTC. The J gene is TRBJ2-5, the V gene TRBV27; 8 positions match TRBD2. CDR3 length: 15 residues. CDR1 is MNHEY and CDR2 is SMNVEV in the germline V gene (reference sequence). Trimming took 3 bases from V and 1 from J; bases not matched to a gene: 4.

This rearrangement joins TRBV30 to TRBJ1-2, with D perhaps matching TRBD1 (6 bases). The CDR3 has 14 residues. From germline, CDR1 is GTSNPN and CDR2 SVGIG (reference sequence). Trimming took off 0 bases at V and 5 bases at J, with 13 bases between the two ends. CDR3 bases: TGTGCCTGGAGTGTACGCCTCAGGGGATATGGCTACACCTTC. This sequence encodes CAWSVRLRGYGYTF.

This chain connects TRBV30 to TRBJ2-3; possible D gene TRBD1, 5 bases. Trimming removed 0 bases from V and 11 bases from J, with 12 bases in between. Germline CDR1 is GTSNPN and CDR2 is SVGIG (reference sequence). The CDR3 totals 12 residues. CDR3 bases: TGTGCCTGGAGTGTTACAGGCCCCATGCAGTATTTT. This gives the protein CAWSVTGPMQYF. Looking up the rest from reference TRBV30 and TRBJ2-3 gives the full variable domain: SQTIHQWPATLVQPVGSPLSLECTVEGTSNPNLYWYRQAAGRGLQLLFYSVGIGQISSEVPQNLSASRPQDRQFILSSKKLLLSDSGFYLCAWSVTGPMQYFGPGTRLTVL.